Shown below are 8 T cell receptor beta chains from a single sample sequenced in a study of cytomegalovirus exposure and HLA in healthy donors. PCR employed 60 Vbeta and 13 Jbeta primers. Some clones are missing from TCRdb's copy, which holds only in-frame ones; the method was immunoSEQ multiplex PCR. The sample lists around 220,000 clones; 70% to 80% were seen once. Sequenced sample: PBMCs. Every receptor here comes from a woman in her twenties or thirties in good health and CMV-seronegative.

The chain is built from TRBV15 and TRBJ2-5; 15 bases align to TRBD2. Trimming took 0 bases from V and 5 from J; bases not matched to a gene: 1. This CDR3 region has 16 residues. Germline CDR1 is LNHNV and CDR2 is YYDKDF (reference sequence). Written as DNA, the CDR3 is TGTGCCACCAGCAGAGATGGGACTAGCGGGGGGGAGACCCAGTACTTC. Its protein is CATSRDGTSGGETQYF.

The J gene is TRBJ2-1, the V gene TRBV5-1; D might be TRBD1 (6 bases). V was clipped by 0 bases and J by 8 bases, with 15 bases between them. The V gene's germline CDR1 is SGHRS and CDR2 YFSETQ. CDR3 length: 15 residues. Here the CDR3 reads CASSLGQGNFDEQFF. DNA of the CDR3: TGCGCCAGCAGCTTGGGCCAGGGGAATTTCGATGAGCAGTTCTTC. Variable domain in full (rest from reference TRBV5-1 and TRBJ2-1): KAGVTQTPRYLIKTRGQQVTLSCSPISGHRSVSWYQQTPGQGLQFLFEYFSETQRNKGNFPGRFSGRQFSNSRSEMNVSTLELGDSALYLCASSLGQGNFDEQFFGPGTRLTVL.

The chain employs TRBV30 and TRBJ1-2; possibly TRBD1 for D (5 bases). Germline V gene sequence: CDR1 GTSNPN, CDR2 SVGIG (reference sequence). Trimming took 4 bases from V and 6 from J, leaving 12 bases between them. This CDR3 comprises 12 residues. CDR3 residues: CAWTKGADGYTF. The CDR3 DNA is TGTGCCTGGACAAAAGGGGCAGATGGCTACACCTTC.

This clone was detected only once. V usage is TRBV19 and J usage is TRBJ2-5, with TRBD2 matching over 12 bases. V trimming: 4 bases; J trimming: 4 bases; junction bases outside the gene matches: 4. The CDR3 covers 15 residues. Per the germline V gene, CDR1 is LNHDA and CDR2 is SQIVND (reference sequence). The CDR3 loop reads CASSTLLAGGETQYF. The CDR3 nucleotides read TGTGCCAGTAGTACCCTACTAGCGGGAGGAGAGACCCAGTACTTC.

This chain uses TRBV9 with TRBJ2-3; tentatively, D is TRBD2 (6 bases). Trimming stripped 3 bases from V and 0 bases from J, with 8 bases between. Germline CDR1 SGDLS, CDR2 YYNGEE. The CDR3 is 14 amino acids. DNA of the CDR3: TGTGCCAGCAGCGCGGGACTCAGCACAGATACGCAGTATTTT. It translates to CASSAGLSTDTQYF.

CDR3 residues: CASSYSTGWQFF. The CDR3 bases are TGTGCCAGCAGTTACTCGACAGGGTGGCAGTTCTTC. The rearrangement uses TRBV6-6 and TRBJ2-1; TRBD1 matches at 7 bases. V dropped 0 bases and J dropped 12; count of bases not matched to a gene: 2. Germline CDR1 reads MNHNY; CDR2 reads SVGAGI (reference sequence). The CDR3 extends over 12 amino acids.

The genes are TRBV7-2 and TRBJ2-3, with TRBD2 identical over 8 bases. J gave up 3 bases and V 5 bases, and 7 bases lay outside the gene matches. CDR3 length: 15 amino acids. Germline V gives CDR1 SGHTA, CDR2 FQGNSA. CDR3 region: CASSVSGGRTDTQYF. CDR3 in DNA: TGTGCCAGCAGCGTCAGCGGCGGGAGGACAGATACGCAGTATTTT.

This clone was seen once. The chain employs TRBV2 and TRBJ2-3; 7 bases fit TRBD2. V was pared by 4 bases and J by 0 bases, with 4 bases of the junction left unmatched. The CDR3 runs to 15 residues. Looked up from germline, CDR1 is SNHLY and CDR2 is FYNNEI. The CDR3 sequence: CASSGLAASTDTQYF. The CDR3 DNA reads as TGTGCCAGCAGTGGGCTAGCGGCTAGCACAGATACGCAGTATTTT. The full variable domain, rest sourced from reference TRBV2 and TRBJ2-3, is EPEVTQTPSHQVTQMGQEVILRCVPISNHLYFYWYRQILGQKVEFLVSFYNNEISEKSEIFDDQFSVERPDGSNFTLKIRSTKLEDSAMYFCASSGLAASTDTQYFGPGTRLTVL.